This T cell receptor beta chain appears in the sequencing data of a study of blood T cell repertoires in COVID-19. This table comes from immunoSEQ multiplex PCR, and its TCRdb copy is limited to in-frame clones, with some not included. This sample has some 40,000 clones, with 84% found just once. With V trimmed by 2 bases and J by 5 bases, 5 bases remained unmatched. Per the germline V gene, CDR1 is MNHNS and CDR2 is SASEGT. The CDR3 consists of 14 residues. J is TRBJ2-5 and V is TRBV6-1; 7 positions agree with TRBD2. The TCR was taken from a man in his fifties or sixties with active or convalescent COVID-19. Sequenced: peripheral blood. CDR3 coding DNA: TGTGCCAGCAGTGAAAGGACTAGGGCGGAGACCCAGTACTTC. Translating it yields CASSERTRAETQYF.